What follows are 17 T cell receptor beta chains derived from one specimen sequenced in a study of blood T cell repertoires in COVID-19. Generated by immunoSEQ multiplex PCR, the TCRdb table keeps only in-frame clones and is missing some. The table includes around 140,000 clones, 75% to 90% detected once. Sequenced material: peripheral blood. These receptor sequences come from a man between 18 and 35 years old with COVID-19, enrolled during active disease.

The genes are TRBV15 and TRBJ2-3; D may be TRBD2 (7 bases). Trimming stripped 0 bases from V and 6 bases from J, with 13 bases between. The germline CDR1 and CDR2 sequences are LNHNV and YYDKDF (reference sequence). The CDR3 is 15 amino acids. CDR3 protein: CATSRDRAGADTQYF. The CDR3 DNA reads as TGTGCCACCAGCAGAGATCGCGCGGGGGCGGATACGCAGTATTTT.

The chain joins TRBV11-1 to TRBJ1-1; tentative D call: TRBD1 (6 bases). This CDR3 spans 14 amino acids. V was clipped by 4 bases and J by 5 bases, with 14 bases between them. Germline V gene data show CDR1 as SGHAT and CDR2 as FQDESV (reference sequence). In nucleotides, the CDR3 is TGTGCCAGCAGCTGGGGGGGCCAGGGGACTGAAGCTTTCTTT. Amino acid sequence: CASSWGGQGTEAFF.

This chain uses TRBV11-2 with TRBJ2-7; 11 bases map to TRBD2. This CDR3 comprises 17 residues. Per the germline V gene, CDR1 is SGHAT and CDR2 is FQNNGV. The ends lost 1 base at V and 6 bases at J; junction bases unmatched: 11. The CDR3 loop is CASSLGFSGRALGEQYF. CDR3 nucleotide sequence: TGTGCCAGCAGCTTAGGGTTTAGCGGGAGGGCCTTGGGCGAGCAGTACTTC.

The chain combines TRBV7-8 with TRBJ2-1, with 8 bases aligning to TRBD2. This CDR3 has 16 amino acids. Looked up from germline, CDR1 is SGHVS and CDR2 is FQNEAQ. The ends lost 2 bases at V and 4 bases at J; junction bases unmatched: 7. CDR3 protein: CASSLQAGVIYNEQFF. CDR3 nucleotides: TGTGCCAGCAGCTTACAAGCGGGAGTTATTTACAATGAGCAGTTCTTC.

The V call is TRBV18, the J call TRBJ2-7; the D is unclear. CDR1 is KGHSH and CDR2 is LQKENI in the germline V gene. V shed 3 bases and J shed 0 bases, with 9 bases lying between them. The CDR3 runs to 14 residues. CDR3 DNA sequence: TGTGCCAGCTCACCCCCTAACCTCTCCTACGAGCAGTACTTC. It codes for CASSPPNLSYEQYF. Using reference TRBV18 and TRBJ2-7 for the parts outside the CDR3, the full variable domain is NAGVMQNPRHLVRRRGQEARLRCSPMKGHSHVYWYRQLPEEGLKFMVYLQKENIIDESGMPKERFSAEFPKEGPSILRIQQVVRGDSAAYFCASSPPNLSYEQYFGPGTRLTVT.

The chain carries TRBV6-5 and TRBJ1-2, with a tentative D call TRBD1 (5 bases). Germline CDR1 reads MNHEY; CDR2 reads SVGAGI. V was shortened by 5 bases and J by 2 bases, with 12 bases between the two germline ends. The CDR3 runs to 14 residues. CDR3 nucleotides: TGTGCCAGCAGTAGGGGTGGATTCAACTATGGCTACACCTTC. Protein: CASSRGGFNYGYTF.

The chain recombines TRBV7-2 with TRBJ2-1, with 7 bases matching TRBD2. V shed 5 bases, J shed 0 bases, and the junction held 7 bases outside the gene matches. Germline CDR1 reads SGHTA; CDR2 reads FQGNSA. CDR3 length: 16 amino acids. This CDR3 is CASSIIAGPSYNEQFF. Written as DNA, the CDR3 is TGTGCCAGCAGCATTATAGCGGGCCCCTCCTACAATGAGCAGTTCTTC.

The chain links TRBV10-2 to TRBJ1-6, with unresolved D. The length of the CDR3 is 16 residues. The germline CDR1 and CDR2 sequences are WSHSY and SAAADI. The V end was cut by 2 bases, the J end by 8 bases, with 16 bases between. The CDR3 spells CASSENTPGSDSPLHF. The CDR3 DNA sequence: TGCGCCAGCAGTGAGAATACCCCCGGGTCCGATTCACCCCTCCACTTT.

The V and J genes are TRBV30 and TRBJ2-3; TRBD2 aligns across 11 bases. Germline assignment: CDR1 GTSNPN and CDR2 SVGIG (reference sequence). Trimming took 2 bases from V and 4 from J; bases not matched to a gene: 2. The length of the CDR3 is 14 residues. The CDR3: CAWSLAGGPDTQYF. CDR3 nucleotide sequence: TGTGCCTGGAGTCTAGCGGGAGGCCCAGATACGCAGTATTTT. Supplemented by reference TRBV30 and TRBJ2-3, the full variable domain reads SQTIHQWPATLVQPVGSPLSLECTVEGTSNPNLYWYRQAAGRGLQLLFYSVGIGQISSEVPQNLSASRPQDRQFILSSKKLLLSDSGFYLCAWSLAGGPDTQYFGPGTRLTVL.

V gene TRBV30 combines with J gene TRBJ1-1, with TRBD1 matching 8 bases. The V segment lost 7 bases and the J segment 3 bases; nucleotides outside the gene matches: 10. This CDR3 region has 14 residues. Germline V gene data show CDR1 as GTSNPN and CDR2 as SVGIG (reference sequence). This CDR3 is CALGQGARDTEAFF. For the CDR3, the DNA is TGTGCCTTAGGTCAGGGGGCTCGAGACACTGAAGCTTTCTTT.

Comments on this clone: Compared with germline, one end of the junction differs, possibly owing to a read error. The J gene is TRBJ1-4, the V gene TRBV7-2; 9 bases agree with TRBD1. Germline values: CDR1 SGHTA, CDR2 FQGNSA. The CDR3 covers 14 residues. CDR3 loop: CASSQQGADGKLLF. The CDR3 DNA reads TGTGCCAGCAGCCAACAGGGGGCAGACGGAAAACTGCTTTTT.

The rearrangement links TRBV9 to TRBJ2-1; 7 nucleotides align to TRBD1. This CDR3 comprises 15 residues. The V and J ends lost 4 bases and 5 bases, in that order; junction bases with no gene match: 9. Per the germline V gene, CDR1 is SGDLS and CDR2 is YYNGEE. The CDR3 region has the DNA TGTGCCAGCAGCAGGGGGCCCAACAAAAACAATGAGCAGTTCTTC. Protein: CASSRGPNKNNEQFF.

The CDR3 loop reads CASSLGLAGTRTYEQYF. The CDR3 DNA reads TGTGCCAGCAGCTTAGGACTAGCGGGGACCAGAACCTACGAGCAGTACTTC. The rearrangement links TRBV7-2 to TRBJ2-7, with 11 nucleotides matching TRBD2. The CDR3 runs to 17 residues. CDR1 and CDR2 (germline): SGHTA, FQGNSA. The V and J ends lost 1 base and 2 bases, in that order; junction bases with no gene match: 7.

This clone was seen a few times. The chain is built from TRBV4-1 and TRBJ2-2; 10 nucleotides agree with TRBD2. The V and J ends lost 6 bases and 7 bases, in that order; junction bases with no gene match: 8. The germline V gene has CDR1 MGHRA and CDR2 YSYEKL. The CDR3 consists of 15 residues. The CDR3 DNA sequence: TGCGCCAGCAGGCACACTAGCGGGATCGACGGGGAGCTGTTTTTT. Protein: CASRHTSGIDGELFF.

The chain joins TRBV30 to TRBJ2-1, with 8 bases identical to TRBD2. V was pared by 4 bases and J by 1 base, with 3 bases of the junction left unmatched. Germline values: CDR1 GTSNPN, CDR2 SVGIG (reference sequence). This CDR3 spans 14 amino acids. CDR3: CAWKRGRSYNEQFF. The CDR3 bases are TGTGCCTGGAAACGCGGGAGGTCCTACAATGAGCAGTTCTTC.

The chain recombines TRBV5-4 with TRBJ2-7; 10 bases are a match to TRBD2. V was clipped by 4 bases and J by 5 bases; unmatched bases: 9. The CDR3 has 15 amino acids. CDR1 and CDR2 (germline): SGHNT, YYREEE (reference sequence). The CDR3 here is CASSRLAGFSNEQYF. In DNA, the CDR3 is TGTGCCAGCAGCCGACTAGCGGGTTTCTCGAACGAGCAGTACTTC. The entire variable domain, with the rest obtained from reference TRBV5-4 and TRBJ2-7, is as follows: ETGVTQSPTHLIKTRGQQVTLRCSSQSGHNTVSWYQQALGQGPQFIFQYYREEENGRGNFPPRFSGLQFPNYSSELNVNALELDDSALYLCASSRLAGFSNEQYFGPGTRLTVT.

The CDR3 is CASIGDRGRRSEAFF. CDR3 nucleotides: TGTGCCAGCATCGGGGACAGGGGGCGGAGATCTGAAGCTTTCTTT. The chain links TRBV7-9 to TRBJ1-1, with TRBD1 identical over 12 bases. Trimming took 7 bases from V and 6 from J; bases not matched to a gene: 9. Germline V gene sequence: CDR1 SEHNR, CDR2 FQNEAQ (reference sequence). CDR3 length equals 15 residues.